This T cell receptor (beta chain) was captured in a study of control samples from healthy donors and cancer patients. Clones were sequenced by immunoSEQ multiplex PCR, and TCRdb holds only the in-frame ones, with some missing. This repertoire shows around 110,000 clones, 75% to 90% found once; its top ten account for about 1.1%. Specimen: PBMCs. The clonotype was recovered from a woman between 50 and 59 years old with colorectal cancer.

CDR3 loop: CASRETGEGTDTQYF. CDR3 DNA: TGCGCCAGCAGGGAGACGGGGGAGGGCACAGATACGCAGTATTTT. J is TRBJ2-3 and V is TRBV5-1, with D perhaps matching TRBD2 (6 bases). The V gene's germline CDR1 is SGHRS and CDR2 YFSETQ. V was clipped by 5 bases and J by 1 base, with 14 bases between them. This CDR3 has 15 amino acids.